The 13 T cell receptor beta chains reported below all come from one sample, sequenced in a study of shared clonotypes between healthy human individuals. Profiling relied on immunoSEQ multiplex PCR, and the TCRdb table lists in-frame clones only, not all of them. The sample includes approximately 2,300,000 clones, just under 95% of them seen just once. The material sequenced was naive CD4+ T cells from PBMCs. Regarding subset: CD45RA+ positively selected. These receptor sequences come from a man in his late teens or twenties in good health. Some clones in this sample may be carry-over from other donors' samples.

The chain combines TRBV7-2 with TRBJ1-4; D not resolved. The germline V and J ends were trimmed by 3 bases and 4 bases, with 9 bases remaining between them. This CDR3 region has 14 residues. CDR1 is SGHTA and CDR2 is FQGNSA in the germline V gene. The CDR3 loop reads CASSFPTDNEKLFF. The CDR3 nucleotides are TGTGCCAGCAGCTTCCCCACCGATAATGAAAAACTGTTTTTT.

V usage is TRBV18 and J usage is TRBJ1-5; possibly TRBD1 for D (6 bases). V was cut by 1 base and J by 7 bases, with 8 bases left in between. CDR3 length: 13 amino acids. Germline V gene sequence: CDR1 KGHSH, CDR2 LQKENI. CDR3 protein: CASSPQGGQPQHF. The CDR3, as DNA: TGTGCCAGCTCACCACAGGGGGGCCAGCCCCAGCATTTT.

The chain recombines TRBV18 with TRBJ1-4; possibly TRBD1 for D (6 bases). This CDR3 region has 13 residues. Germline assignment: CDR1 KGHSH and CDR2 LQKENI. V was pared by 8 bases and J by 4 bases, with 11 bases between. The CDR3 region is CASQQGLNEKLFF. The CDR3 bases are TGTGCCAGCCAACAGGGACTTAATGAAAAACTGTTTTTT. The variable domain in full, completed from reference TRBV18 and TRBJ1-4, reads NAGVMQNPRHLVRRRGQEARLRCSPMKGHSHVYWYRQLPEEGLKFMVYLQKENIIDESGMPKERFSAEFPKEGPSILRIQQVVRGDSAAYFCASQQGLNEKLFFGSGTQLSVL.

This clone was counted once. J is TRBJ1-2 and V is TRBV6-1; perhaps TRBD1 as D (6 bases). There are 14 residues in the CDR3. Germline CDR1 and CDR2: MNHNS and SASEGT. V lost 6 bases and J 5 bases, leaving 16 bases between the germline ends. The CDR3 coding sequence is TGTGCCAGCAGAGTCCAGGACAGTAATTATGGCTACACCTTC. Translated, it gives CASRVQDSNYGYTF.

The chain is built from TRBV28 and TRBJ2-7, with 11 nucleotides matching TRBD1. From germline, CDR1 is MDHEN and CDR2 SYDVKM. Unmatched junction bases numbered 8, after V lost 6 bases and J lost 4 bases. This CDR3 is built from 15 residues. For the CDR3, the DNA is TGTGCCAGCAGCACGCGGACAGGGGGCTGGTACGAGCAGTACTTC. This codes for CASSTRTGGWYEQYF.

This chain connects TRBV6-5 to TRBJ2-3, with D possibly TRBD1 on 7 matching bases. The CDR3 has 15 residues. Trimming shortened V by 6 bases and J by 7 bases, and 20 bases separated the two germline ends. CDR1 and CDR2 (germline): MNHEY, SVGAGI. The CDR3 loop reads CASRAGQQNYYTQYF. The CDR3 DNA follows: TGTGCCAGCAGGGCGGGACAGCAAAACTACTATACGCAGTATTTT.

V is TRBV19 and J is TRBJ2-1, with 8 bases fitting TRBD2. Germline V gene sequence: CDR1 LNHDA, CDR2 SQIVND (reference sequence). V lost 4 bases and J lost 4; bases outside the gene matches: 9. The CDR3 extends over 16 amino acids. CDR3 loop: CASSSKTSGGYNEQFF. CDR3 in DNA: TGTGCCAGTAGTAGCAAAACTAGCGGAGGTTACAATGAGCAGTTCTTC.

This chain joins TRBV7-8 and TRBJ1-1; a weak D match, TRBD1 (5 bases). The CDR3 has 13 amino acids. V was cut by 2 bases and J by 10 bases, with 14 bases left in between. Germline V lookup: CDR1 SGHVS, CDR2 FQNEAQ. CDR3 DNA: TGTGCCAGCAGCTTACGGGGCCGCATTGGAGCTTTCTTT. It translates to CASSLRGRIGAFF.

The genes are TRBV7-9 and TRBJ1-2; D may be TRBD1 (5 bases). This CDR3 is built from 14 residues. Germline V gene lookup returns CDR1 SEHNR and CDR2 FQNEAQ (reference sequence). V lost 5 bases and J lost 6, with 16 bases in between. In nucleotides, the CDR3 is TGTGCCAGCAGCCTCCTTGGTTCGGGGGATGGCTACACCTTC. Translating it yields CASSLLGSGDGYTF.

The genes are TRBV5-1 and TRBJ2-3; TRBD1 aligns across 7 bases. There are 14 residues in the CDR3. Trimming cost V 4 bases and J 4 bases; bases outside gene matches: 6. CDR1 SGHRS and CDR2 YFSETQ come from the germline V gene. The DNA of the CDR3 is TGCGCCAGCAGCCTTACAGGGGCGCCAGATACGCAGTATTTT. This gives the protein CASSLTGAPDTQYF.

This clone was counted only a few times. V usage is TRBV10-2 and J usage is TRBJ1-5, with a possible D match to TRBD1 (6 bases). Trimming stripped 5 bases from V and 2 bases from J, with 13 bases between. Looked up from germline, CDR1 is WSHSY and CDR2 is SAAADI. The CDR3 contains 15 residues. For the CDR3, the DNA is TGCGCCAGCAGTACGGGGGCTTTAGGCAATCAGCCCCAGCATTTT. Protein product: CASSTGALGNQPQHF.

The J gene is TRBJ1-5, the V gene TRBV6-6; the match to TRBD1 covers 10 bases. Germline loops: CDR1 MNHNY, CDR2 SVGAGI (reference sequence). The trim removed 4 bases at V and 4 bases at J, leaving 7 bases unmatched. This CDR3 has 16 residues. Written as DNA, the CDR3 is TGTGCCAGCAGTTCCCAGGACAGGGGGTTTAATCAGCCCCAGCATTTT. Its protein is CASSSQDRGFNQPQHF.

The rearrangement joins TRBV28 to TRBJ1-2, with D unresolved. The CDR3 contains 14 residues. CDR1 is MDHEN and CDR2 is SYDVKM in the germline V gene. The germline V and J ends were trimmed by 5 bases and 8 bases, with 18 bases remaining between them. The CDR3 region has the DNA TGTGCCAGCAGTCGTATAGGGCGGAGCGGGGGCTACACCTTC. Translation: CASSRIGRSGGYTF.